A single sample is the source of the 32 T cell receptor beta chains below, sequenced in a study of blood T cell repertoires in COVID-19. Profiled with immunoSEQ multiplex PCR; TCRdb holds only in-frame clones, not every one. The data show 100,000 to 150,000 clones, more than 70% seen once. Sequenced material: peripheral blood. These receptors came from an elderly woman with COVID-19, enrolled during active disease.

This clone was detected only a few times. This rearrangement joins TRBV18 to TRBJ1-1; D not resolved. V lost 3 bases to trimming and J lost 1 base, with 9 bases between them. Per germline, CDR1 KGHSH and CDR2 LQKENI. This CDR3 is 14 amino acids long. CDR3: CASSPRGGNTEAFF. CDR3 sequence (DNA): TGTGCCAGCTCACCGCGGGGTGGGAACACTGAAGCTTTCTTT.

This clone was counted a single time. The chain joins TRBV7-2 to TRBJ1-3; TRBD1 agrees at 7 bases. CDR3 length equals 12 residues. The germline CDR1 and CDR2 sequences are SGHTA and FQGNSA. Trimming at V came to 5 bases and at J to 15 bases, leaving 10 bases not matched to a gene. The CDR3: CASSNRQGGAYF. The DNA of the CDR3 is TGTGCCAGCAGCAATCGACAGGGAGGAGCATATTTT.

The chain employs TRBV7-2 and TRBJ2-7; 12 bases are shared with TRBD2. The germline V gene encodes CDR1 SGHTA and CDR2 FQGNSA. V trimming: 6 bases; J trimming: 6 bases; junction bases outside the gene matches: 6. This CDR3 is 14 amino acids long. The CDR3 nucleotides are TGTGCCAGCAGTCGACTAGCGGGAGCCGGCGAGCAGTACTTC. Translating gives CASSRLAGAGEQYF. Looking up the rest from reference TRBV7-2 and TRBJ2-7 gives the full variable domain: GAGVSQSPSNKVTEKGKDVELRCDPISGHTALYWYRQSLGQGLEFLIYFQGNSAPDKSGLPSDRFSAERTGGSVSTLTIQRTQQEDSAVYLCASSRLAGAGEQYFGPGTRLTVT.

The chain has TRBV4-3 and TRBJ1-6; D is uncertain. Trimming took off 0 bases at V and 10 bases at J, with 16 bases between the two ends. Germline loops: CDR1 LGHNA, CDR2 YSLEER. The CDR3 totals 16 residues. The CDR3 spells CASSQDIQRSGSPLHF. The DNA of the CDR3 is TGCGCCAGCAGCCAAGATATACAAAGGTCGGGGTCACCCCTCCACTTT.

In its sample, this clone was seen once. The genes are TRBV18 and TRBJ2-7; 9 nucleotides align to TRBD2. This CDR3 has 14 residues. From germline, CDR1 is KGHSH and CDR2 LQKENI. V trimming: 3 bases; J trimming: 2 bases; junction bases outside the gene matches: 2. The CDR3 loop is CASSPSSGTYEQYF. Written as DNA, the CDR3 is TGTGCCAGCTCACCGTCTAGCGGGACCTACGAGCAGTACTTC.

This clone appeared a few times. The CDR3 DNA reads as TGCAGTGCCCGCATAGACTACGAGCAGTACTTC. Protein sequence: CSARIDYEQYF. The gene calls are TRBV20-1 and TRBJ2-7; no clear D. CDR3 length: 11 residues. Germline values: CDR1 DFQATT, CDR2 SNEGSKA (reference sequence). The V end was cut by 6 bases, the J end by 3 bases, with 9 bases between.

The chain employs TRBV5-6 and TRBJ2-1, with 8 bases matching TRBD2. The J segment lost 7 bases and the V segment lost 6 bases, leaving 12 bases of the junction unmatched. The CDR3 extends over 15 amino acids. Germline assignment: CDR1 SGHDT and CDR2 YYEEEE. The CDR3, as DNA: TGTGCCAGCATCTCACGGATAGCGGGAAATAATGAGCAGTTCTTC. This sequence encodes CASISRIAGNNEQFF.

CDR3 region: CASRPLGQGGNYGYTF. The CDR3 DNA reads as TGTGCCAGTAGGCCGTTAGGACAGGGAGGTAACTATGGCTACACCTTC. This chain links TRBV19 with TRBJ1-2; 8 bases agree with TRBD1. Germline values: CDR1 LNHDA, CDR2 SQIVND (reference sequence). CDR3 length: 16 amino acids. After removal of 6 bases from V and 1 base from J, the junction contained 10 bases not matched to a gene.

CDR3 residues: CASSQGAGNTIYF. CDR3 sequence (DNA): TGTGCCAGCAGCCAAGGGGCAGGAAACACCATATATTTT. The V call is TRBV3-1 (or the pseudogene TRBV3-2), the J call TRBJ1-3; D not certain. Trimming cost V 1 base and J 4 bases, with 5 bases left between them. CDR3 length: 13 amino acids. CDR1 and CDR2 from the germline V gene are LGHDT and YNNKEL (reference sequence).

This chain links TRBV19 with TRBJ2-2; 10 nucleotides line up with TRBD2. Germline V gene data show CDR1 as LNHDA and CDR2 as SQIVND (reference sequence). V trimming: 3 bases; J trimming: 5 bases; junction bases outside the gene matches: 9. The CDR3 is made up of 17 amino acids. CDR3 bases: TGTGCCAGTAGTATCATCGGGCTAGCGGGGGTAACCGGGGAGCTGTTTTTT. This sequence encodes CASSIIGLAGVTGELFF.

The chain links TRBV7-6 to TRBJ2-1; the match to TRBD2 covers 8 bases. In germline, CDR1 is SGHVS, CDR2 FNYEAQ. This CDR3 has 17 amino acids. J was trimmed by 0 bases and V by 1 base; bases with no gene match: 5. CDR3 sequence reads: CASSLEWSGSSYNEQFF. The CDR3 DNA reads as TGTGCCAGCAGCTTAGAATGGAGCGGGAGCTCCTACAATGAGCAGTTCTTC.

The chain carries TRBV28 and TRBJ1-2; TRBD1 is a possible D gene (5 bases). Between the trimmed V and J ends, which lost 3 bases and 4 bases, there was a span of 15 bases. This CDR3 has 15 residues. CDR1 and CDR2 from the germline V gene are MDHEN and SYDVKM. DNA for the CDR3: TGTGCCAGCAGTTTGGGGGGTGCTGTGCGCTATGGCTACACCTTC. It specifies CASSLGGAVRYGYTF.

V is TRBV6-5 and J is TRBJ1-1; D call uncertain. The CDR3 extends over 13 amino acids. Trimming pared 4 bases from V and 4 bases from J, leaving 10 bases between. The germline gives CDR1 MNHEY, CDR2 SVGAGI. The CDR3, as DNA: TGTGCCAGCAGTTCGTACAGCCTCACTGAAGCTTTCTTT. This encodes CASSSYSLTEAFF.

The rearrangement uses TRBV5-1 and TRBJ2-1, with 10 bases lining up with TRBD2. Germline V gene lookup returns CDR1 SGHRS and CDR2 YFSETQ. V shed 0 bases, J shed 5 bases, and the junction held 5 bases outside the gene matches. The CDR3 is 16 amino acids. DNA for the CDR3: TGCGCCAGCAGCTTGGTGAGCGGGAGGGTCCACAATGAGCAGTTCTTC. Translating gives CASSLVSGRVHNEQFF.

J is TRBJ2-4 and V is TRBV28, with 11 positions matching TRBD2. CDR1 MDHEN and CDR2 SYDVKM come from the germline V gene. J was trimmed by 7 bases and V by 6 bases; bases with no gene match: 5. The CDR3 runs 14 residues. CDR3 sequence reads: CASSLAGGGNIQYF. CDR3 DNA sequence: TGTGCCAGCAGCCTAGCGGGAGGTGGGAACATTCAGTACTTC.

The chain carries TRBV4-3 and TRBJ1-5; no definite D call. V shed 0 bases and J shed 6 bases, with 6 bases lying between them. The CDR3 spans 13 residues. The germline CDR1 and CDR2 sequences are LGHNA and YSLEER. The CDR3 here is CASSQDPVQPQHF. The CDR3 coding sequence is TGCGCCAGCAGCCAAGATCCCGTTCAGCCCCAGCATTTT.

This chain connects TRBV27 to TRBJ2-2; weak D call: TRBD1 (5 bases). The CDR3 spans 13 residues. V was cut by 2 bases and J by 6 bases, with 7 bases left in between. Germline-derived CDR1 and CDR2 are MNHEY and SMNVEV (reference sequence). The CDR3, as DNA: TGTGCCAGCAGTTTACAGGGTCCCGGGGAGCTGTTTTTT. This sequence encodes CASSLQGPGELFF.

The CDR3: CASSFAGATEQYF. In DNA form, the CDR3 reads TGTGCCAGCAGCTTCGCGGGGGCGACCGAGCAGTACTTC. V and J are TRBV12-3 or TRBV12-4 and TRBJ2-7; TRBD2 might be the D (7 bases). The V end was cut by 6 bases, the J end by 6 bases, with 15 bases between. The CDR3 spans 13 residues.

The genes are TRBV5-1 and TRBJ2-2, with D perhaps matching TRBD2 (5 bases). The CDR3 runs to 17 residues. Germline V gene data show CDR1 as SGHRS and CDR2 as YFSETQ. Trimming left V 1 base short and J 1 base short, with 14 bases between. The CDR3 DNA is TGCGCCAGCAGCTTGTCTGGGTGGGGAGTGAACACCGGGGAGCTGTTTTTT. It translates to CASSLSGWGVNTGELFF.

J is TRBJ2-7 and V is TRBV18; possible D gene TRBD1, 5 bases. The CDR3 loop spans 15 amino acids. Germline CDR1 and CDR2: KGHSH and LQKENI. The ends were cut back, 3 bases at V and 7 bases at J, with 19 bases in the middle. The CDR3 nucleotides are TGTGCCAGCTCACCGTCACAGGCCCTTCTGGGGGAGCAGTACTTC. Translation gives CASSPSQALLGEQYF.

This chain's CDR3 is CASSPRTGWHEQFF. CDR3 bases: TGTGCCAGCAGTCCCCGGACAGGGTGGCATGAGCAGTTCTTC. The chain links TRBV28 to TRBJ2-1; 8 nucleotides align to TRBD1. Germline V CDR1 and CDR2: MDHEN, SYDVKM. This CDR3 has 14 amino acids. V shed 5 bases, J shed 8 bases, and the junction held 8 bases outside the gene matches.

This chain connects TRBV6-1 to TRBJ2-1, with D tentatively TRBD2 (5 bases). CDR1 and CDR2 (germline): MNHNS, SASEGT. This CDR3 has 16 residues. V was shortened by 2 bases and J by 0 bases, with 11 bases between the two germline ends. DNA of the CDR3: TGTGCCAGCAGTGAATTTCCCAGCGGCTCCTACAATGAGCAGTTCTTC. Its protein product is CASSEFPSGSYNEQFF.

This chain uses TRBV5-4 with TRBJ1-5; TRBD1 is a possible D gene (5 bases). The V gene lost 8 bases and the J gene lost 1 base, with 28 bases spanning the gap. This CDR3 is 19 amino acids long. Germline CDR1 SGHNT, CDR2 YYREEE (reference sequence). The CDR3 DNA follows: TGTGCCAGAGGGCAACAGGCATCGCGGCTCATGGGAAGCAATCAGCCCCAGCATTTT. This sequence encodes CARGQQASRLMGSNQPQHF. Drawing the rest from reference TRBV5-4 and TRBJ1-5, the complete variable domain is ETGVTQSPTHLIKTRGQQVTLRCSSQSGHNTVSWYQQALGQGPQFIFQYYREEENGRGNFPPRFSGLQFPNYSSELNVNALELDDSALYLCARGQQASRLMGSNQPQHFGDGTRLSIL.

The chain carries TRBV9 and TRBJ2-7; 11 bases line up with TRBD1. Germline-derived CDR1 and CDR2 are SGDLS and YYNGEE. The CDR3 is 13 residues long. J was trimmed by 6 bases and V by 4 bases; bases with no gene match: 3. The DNA of the CDR3 is TGTGCCAGCAGCCCGGGACAGGGGGGCGAGCAGTACTTC. Translating it yields CASSPGQGGEQYF.

V and J are TRBV7-8 and TRBJ2-7, with 10 positions matching TRBD2. The CDR3 is 14 amino acids. Germline loops: CDR1 SGHVS, CDR2 FQNEAQ. V was clipped by 7 bases and J by 2 bases; unmatched bases: 5. CDR3 bases: TGTGCCAGCACGCGACTAGCGGGTGCCTACGAGCAGTACTTC. It yields the protein CASTRLAGAYEQYF.

The chain has TRBV19 and TRBJ2-5, with 12 bases aligning to TRBD2. The CDR3 spans 18 residues. Trimming at V came to 1 base and at J to 5 bases, leaving 11 bases not matched to a gene. Germline V CDR1 and CDR2: LNHDA, SQIVND (reference sequence). The CDR3 DNA sequence: TGTGCCAGTAGTATAGCTCCCAAAACTAGCGGGAGGATCGAGACCCAGTACTTC. Amino acid sequence: CASSIAPKTSGRIETQYF.

The V call is TRBV5-4, the J call TRBJ2-7; TRBD1 aligns across 9 bases. Germline V gene lookup returns CDR1 SGHNT and CDR2 YYREEE (reference sequence). The CDR3 contains 13 residues. Trimming at V came to 0 bases and at J to 6 bases, leaving 1 base not matched to a gene. The DNA for the CDR3 is TGTGCCAGCAGCTTGGAACAGGGGGCCGAGCAGTACTTC. Protein: CASSLEQGAEQYF.

This clone was observed many times. This chain uses TRBV9 with TRBJ2-7; 9 nucleotides align to TRBD2. Germline lookup yields CDR1 SGDLS and CDR2 YYNGEE. The V gene end was trimmed by 3 bases and the J gene end by 6 bases; junction bases not matched to a gene: 10. The CDR3 has 15 amino acids. Here the CDR3 reads CASSADPSGNSEQYF. CDR3 DNA sequence: TGTGCCAGCAGCGCCGACCCTAGCGGGAATAGCGAGCAGTACTTC.

This clone was observed a single time. CDR3 residues: CASSQDRDREYEKLFF. The CDR3 region has the DNA TGTGCCAGCAGCCAAGATCGGGACAGGGAGTATGAAAAACTGTTTTTT. This chain connects TRBV3-1 (or the pseudogene TRBV3-2) to TRBJ1-4; 9 nucleotides agree with TRBD1. The V gene end was trimmed by 0 bases and the J gene end by 6 bases; junction bases not matched to a gene: 5. The CDR3 is made up of 16 amino acids. Germline CDR1 is LGHDT and CDR2 is YNNKEL (reference sequence).

This clone was detected only a few times. The chain recombines TRBV3-1 (or the pseudogene TRBV3-2) with TRBJ1-6; no definite D call. The CDR3 consists of 16 residues. V was cut by 3 bases and J by 7 bases, with 16 bases left in between. Per germline, CDR1 LGHDT and CDR2 YNNKEL (reference sequence). Here the CDR3 DNA reads TGTGCCAGCAGCCAGGGCCTGACACATCTCAATTCACCCCTCCACTTT. This sequence encodes CASSQGLTHLNSPLHF.

The rearrangement joins TRBV6-2 or TRBV6-3 to TRBJ1-2; D is undetermined. The CDR3 totals 15 residues. Trimming removed 2 bases at V and 0 bases at J, with 10 bases between. CDR1 MNHEY and CDR2 SVGEGT come from the germline V gene. DNA of the CDR3: TGTGCCAGCAGTTACCCCGCGGCCGCTAACTATGGCTACACCTTC. Residues: CASSYPAAANYGYTF.

The V and J genes are TRBV2 and TRBJ2-7; TRBD1 matches 7 bases. V trimming: 5 bases; J trimming: 2 bases; junction bases outside the gene matches: 6. Per the germline V gene, CDR1 is SNHLY and CDR2 is FYNNEI. The CDR3 length is 14 residues. CDR3 in amino acids: CASSFDRATYEQYF. The CDR3 nucleotides are TGTGCCAGCAGTTTCGACAGGGCAACCTACGAGCAGTACTTC.